The present TCR beta chain was sequenced within a study of blood T cell repertoires in COVID-19. The overall study: The United States, Italy and Spain provided the acute and convalescent COVID-19 samples.

This clone was counted once. In the original workflow: Scientists estimated how many nucleated cells there were by amplifying reference gene primers. Assay: immunoSEQ multiplex PCR; the TCRdb copy retains only in-frame clones and omits some. V, J and clone size are taken as reported in that table, and D and trimming were inferred from the DNA itself. The repertoire holds about 220,000 clones, with around 91% as singletons. There are 17 residues in the CDR3. The specimen sequenced was PBMCs or T cells enriched from blood (not recorded which). The clonotype comes from a woman aged 18-29 years in a cohort exposed to, infected with or recovered from COVID-19 (not recorded which). The J gene is TRBJ2-7, the V gene TRBV21-1; TRBD2, the D gene given by the table, was not confirmed from the DNA. TRBV21-1 is flagged as a pseudogene. The DNA for the CDR3 is TGTGCCAGCAGCAAAAAGGCAGGACGAGCGGAGTACTACGAGCAGTACTTC. Encoded protein: CASSKKAGRAEYYEQYF.